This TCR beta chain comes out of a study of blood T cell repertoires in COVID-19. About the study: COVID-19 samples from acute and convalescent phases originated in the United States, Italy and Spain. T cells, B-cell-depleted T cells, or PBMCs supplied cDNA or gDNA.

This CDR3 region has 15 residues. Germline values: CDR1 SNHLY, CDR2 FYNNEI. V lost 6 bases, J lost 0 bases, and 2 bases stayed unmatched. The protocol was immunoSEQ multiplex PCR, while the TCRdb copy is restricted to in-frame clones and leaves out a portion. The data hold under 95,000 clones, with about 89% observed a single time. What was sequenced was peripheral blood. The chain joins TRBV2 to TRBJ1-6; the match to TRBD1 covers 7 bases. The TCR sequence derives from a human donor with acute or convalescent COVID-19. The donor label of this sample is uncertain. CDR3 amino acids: CASSAGGSYNSPLHF. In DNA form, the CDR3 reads TGTGCCAGCAGCGCAGGGGGCTCCTATAATTCACCCCTCCACTTT.